The clone carrying this T cell receptor (beta chain) was counted a single time. The data originate from a study of shared clonotypes between healthy human individuals. Naive CD8 cells lacked CD45RO and underwent positive selection for CCR7, leaving out terminally differentiated effector memory CD45RA+ cells. Measured with immunoSEQ multiplex PCR; TCRdb has only the in-frame clones, and not every one. The sample has hundreds of thousands of clones; about 95% are singletons. V trimming: 8 bases; J trimming: 0 bases; junction bases outside the gene matches: 6. There are 15 residues in the CDR3. Germline V gene sequence: CDR1 SNHLY, CDR2 FYNNEI.

The source material was naive CD8+ T cells sorted from blood. The receptor's source is a woman in her 30s in good health. The rearrangement links TRBV2 to TRBJ1-4, with 7 bases lining up with TRBD1. CDR3 in amino acids: CASRPGTATNEKLFF. The CDR3, as DNA: TGTGCCAGCCGCCCCGGGACAGCAACTAATGAAAAACTGTTTTTT.